This TCR beta chain is drawn from a study of CD8 T cells in ankylosing spondylitis. The germline gives CDR1 MNHEY, CDR2 SMNVEV (reference sequence). The CDR3 length is 14 residues. Trimming took off 5 bases at V and 3 bases at J, with 14 bases between the two ends. Whole-study findings and limits: Clones linked to disease, bearing a CD8+ phenotype, were relatively rare in peripheral blood. Characteristic of ankylosing spondylitis blood, it appeared, was a TCR beta motif comprising about 8 highly homologous variants. In synovial fluid and blood from reactive arthritis, some motif variants were previously reported. Clones tied to disease were said to be significantly enriched in matched ankylosing spondylitis synovial fluid.

TCR beta libraries were made by quantitative 5'-RACE with molecular barcodes. A single record per CDR3 protein comes from TCRdb applying MiXCR to the 5' RACE reads. The sample carries over 200,000 distinct CDR3 sequences, around 20% recorded once. This clonotype was observed at least ten times. Its antigen is unidentified. Specimen: blood, either unsorted or a sorted T cell fraction (not recorded which). The TCR originated in a male donor with ankylosing spondylitis. The V call is TRBV27, the J call TRBJ2-7; possibly TRBD1 or TRBD2 for D (5 bases each). The chain's CDR3 is CASSPPGRLYEQYF. The CDR3 DNA follows: TGTGCCAGCAGTCCCCCGGGACGCCTCTACGAGCAGTACTTC.